This TCR beta chain derives from a study of control samples from healthy donors and cancer patients. Germline values: CDR1 SNHLY, CDR2 FYNNEI. The CDR3 is made up of 15 amino acids. With 1 base clipped from V and 4 bases from J, the junction kept 2 bases outside the gene matches. Sequencing was performed with immunoSEQ multiplex PCR; in TCRdb, only in-frame clones are kept and a portion is missing. Of 250,000 to 300,000 clones in the sample, approximately 80% are singletons; the top ten hold roughly 15%. The sample was PBMCs. The chain has TRBV2 and TRBJ2-5; 11 nucleotides agree with TRBD1. This TCR came from a woman aged 55-69 years with lung cancer. CDR3 sequence reads: CASSEEGTGGETQYF. Written as DNA, the CDR3 is TGTGCCAGCAGTGAAGAGGGGACAGGGGGAGAGACCCAGTACTTC.